A single sample is the source of the 3 T cell receptor beta chains below, sequenced in a study of human T cells and chemical hapten exposure. One entry per CDR3 protein, called by TCRdb with MiXCR from the RACE reads. The table records roughly 52,000 distinct CDR3 sequences, about 10% of them present only once. Time point specified: patch test 2, 6 weeks after DPC sensitization. Treatment described: therapeutic diphenylcyclopropenone sensitization with weekly scalp DPC. Here the sequenced sample was whole blood, taken in connection with sensitization to the hapten diphenylcyclopropenone (DPC). The receptor source for this set is a woman between 45 and 60 years old with alopecia areata. Some clones in this sample may be carry-over from other donors' samples.

This clonotype was observed at least ten times. The genes are TRBV6-6 and TRBJ1-2; 8 bases match TRBD1. The junction had 11 bases not matched to a gene; V was cut back by 5 bases and J by 3 bases. Germline CDR1 MNHNY, CDR2 SVGAGI (reference sequence). This CDR3 spans 16 amino acids. The CDR3, as DNA: TGTGCCAGCAGTGCTCCCAATGGACAGGGCGACTATGGCTACACCTTC. It is translated as CASSAPNGQGDYGYTF.

The chain recombines TRBV10-3 with TRBJ2-7; 7 nucleotides match TRBD2. The CDR3 runs 14 residues. CDR1 is ENHRY, CDR2 SYGVKD, per germline. V lost 2 bases to trimming and J lost 4 bases; unmatched junction nucleotides: 5. Written as DNA, the CDR3 is TGTGCCATCAGTGAGGGGACTACTGGATACGAGCAGTACTTC. It specifies CAISEGTTGYEQYF.

There are a few counts of this clonotype. The chain links TRBV11-3 to TRBJ2-1, with 11 nucleotides matching TRBD2. V lost 4 bases and J lost 5; bases outside the gene matches: 4. The CDR3 has 15 amino acids. Germline V lookup: CDR1 SGHNT, CDR2 YENEEA. DNA for the CDR3: TGTGCCAGCAGCTCGCGACTAGCGGGGCACAATGAGCAGTTCTTC. Encoded protein: CASSSRLAGHNEQFF.